This T cell receptor beta chain was recorded in a study of STAT5B mutations in CD4+ large granular lymphocyte leukemia. This clone turned up a few times. Its antigen is as yet unknown. V lost 0 bases and J 2 bases, leaving 8 bases between the germline ends. Germline V gene data show CDR1 as LGHNA and CDR2 as YSLEER. This CDR3 has 16 amino acids. Broader study findings: Top patient clones used TRBV06 genes more often: 8/27 versus 2/35 in controls. About 25% of private leukemic clonotypes occurred rarely in other patients' non-leukemic repertoires.

The table came from immunoSEQ multiplex PCR; TCRdb's copy has only in-frame clones and leaves some out. The sample includes 25,000 to 35,000 clones, 65% to 80% of them seen just once. This sequence joins TRBV4-3 and TRBJ2-6, with a tentative D call TRBD2 (5 bases). The sequence was collected from a human donor in good health. Sample: CD4+ T cells from blood buffy coats. CDR3 nucleotides: TGCGCCAGCAGCCAAGATATCGGGGCTGGGGCCAACGTCCTGACTTTC. Its protein is CASSQDIGAGANVLTF.